Below, 5 T cell receptor beta chains from the same sample are listed, as sequenced in a study of memory CD4+ T cells and cytomegalovirus serostatus. This table comes from immunoSEQ multiplex PCR, and its TCRdb copy is limited to in-frame clones, with some not included. The sample includes 45,000 to 70,000 clones, less than 85% of them seen just once. The sort gate was single viable CD3+CD4+CD8-CD45RO+ cells for memory CD4+ T cells. The specimen was memory CD4+ T cells from blood. These receptor sequences come from an adult in good health and CMV-seronegative. Some clones in this sample may be carry-over from other donors' samples.

The rearrangement uses TRBV7-3 and TRBJ2-1; no firm D call. Deletions cut 5 bases from V and 6 bases from J, with 17 bases between. The germline V gene encodes CDR1 SGHTA and CDR2 FQGTGA. The length of the CDR3 is 15 residues. The CDR3 is CASSLRTARSNEQFF. The CDR3, as DNA: TGTGCCAGCAGCCTCAGGACGGCCCGGAGCAATGAGCAGTTCTTC.

This clone was seen just once. The chain is built from TRBV9 and TRBJ2-3; TRBD1 matches at 10 bases. The CDR3 spans 15 residues. The trim removed 4 bases at V and 4 bases at J, leaving 6 bases unmatched. The V gene's germline CDR1 is SGDLS and CDR2 YYNGEE. CDR3 region: CASSLWDRGPDTQYF. The CDR3 nucleotides read TGTGCCAGCAGCCTATGGGACAGGGGACCAGATACGCAGTATTTT.

This clone came up once. The J gene is TRBJ2-7, the V gene TRBV5-6; weak D call: TRBD2 (6 bases). This CDR3 has 15 residues. V was trimmed by 3 bases and J by 4 bases, leaving 17 bases between them. Germline V gene data show CDR1 as SGHDT and CDR2 as YYEEEE. The CDR3 bases are TGTGCCAGCAGCTCTACACGGGGGACCGGATACGAGCAGTACTTC. It codes for CASSSTRGTGYEQYF.

The gene calls are TRBV27 and TRBJ1-4; TRBD1 might be the D (6 bases). CDR1 MNHEY and CDR2 SMNVEV come from the germline V gene (reference sequence). This CDR3 contains 15 residues. V was pared by 2 bases and J by 8 bases, with 15 bases between. The CDR3 spells CASSLRGLFEEKLFF. The CDR3 DNA is TGTGCCAGCAGTTTAAGGGGGTTATTTGAAGAAAAACTGTTTTTT.

V usage is TRBV2 and J usage is TRBJ1-6; no firm D call. Deletions cut 1 base from V and 11 bases from J, with 9 bases between. The CDR3 sequence is 13 residues long. Germline assignment: CDR1 SNHLY and CDR2 FYNNEI. The DNA for the CDR3 is TGTGCCAGCAGTGAAGGGGAGATCCCACCCCTCCACTTT. It specifies CASSEGEIPPLHF.